The 9 T cell receptor beta chains given below trace back to one sample, sequenced in a study of neurological immune-mediated disorders. From the 5' RACE reads, TCRdb called clonotypes with MiXCR, one entry per CDR3 protein. The table has 35,000 or so distinct CDR3 sequences, about 9.4% seen once. Sequenced: PBMCs. The receptor set was obtained from a woman in her 30s with HTLV-1-associated myelopathy (HAM/TSP).

This clonotype was picked up many times. This chain uses TRBV6-4 with TRBJ2-1; the D gene is possibly TRBD2 (5 bases). The V end lost 2 bases, the J end lost 4 bases, and 12 bases lay between the germline ends. The CDR3 is 15 residues long. Germline values: CDR1 MRHNA, CDR2 SNTAGT. CDR3 loop: CASSDGLGGYNEQFF. The CDR3 coding sequence is TGTGCCAGCAGTGACGGTTTAGGAGGATACAATGAGCAGTTCTTC.

This clonotype was counted many times. V is TRBV20-1 and J is TRBJ1-3; no firm D call. CDR1 and CDR2 (germline): DFQATT, SNEGSKA (reference sequence). The CDR3 loop spans 12 amino acids. With 1 base removed from V and 1 base from J, the gap between germline ends came to 2 bases. CDR3: CSARASGNTIYF. The DNA of the CDR3 is TGCAGTGCTAGAGCTTCTGGAAACACCATATATTTT.

Many counts were recorded for this clonotype. The chain employs TRBV20-1 and TRBJ1-5; no clear D. V shed 4 bases and J shed 0 bases, with 10 bases lying between them. Germline lookup yields CDR1 DFQATT and CDR2 SNEGSKA (reference sequence). The CDR3 totals 14 residues. The CDR3 nucleotides read TGCAGTGCTACAACAGCGTATAGCAATCAGCCCCAGCATTTT. Translating gives CSATTAYSNQPQHF.

This clonotype was picked up many times. V gene TRBV20-1 combines with J gene TRBJ1-4; D ambiguous. CDR1 and CDR2 (germline): DFQATT, SNEGSKA (reference sequence). V dropped 0 bases and J dropped 7 bases, with 12 bases sitting between them. The CDR3 contains 14 residues. As DNA, the CDR3 is TGCAGTGCTAGAGATATCGGGATGGGTGAAAAACTGTTTTTT. This sequence encodes CSARDIGMGEKLFF.

This chain's CDR3 is CASSLSRRLAKNIQYF. CDR3 coding DNA: TGTGCCAGCAGTTTATCGCGGCGGTTAGCCAAAAACATTCAGTACTTC. This rearrangement joins TRBV12-3 or TRBV12-4 to TRBJ2-4; D call uncertain. CDR3 length: 16 residues. The V and J ends lost 2 bases and 0 bases respectively, with 11 bases between them.

This clonotype appeared many times. The chain combines TRBV7-2 with TRBJ1-4; 7 bases are shared with TRBD1. The ends lost 5 bases at V and 8 bases at J; junction bases unmatched: 5. CDR1 is SGHTA and CDR2 is FQGNSA in the germline V gene. The CDR3 totals 13 residues. DNA for the CDR3: TGTGCCAGCAGCATAGGGACAGCCGAAAAACTGTTTTTT. Translating it yields CASSIGTAEKLFF.

This clonotype was counted ten times or more. The chain employs TRBV2 and TRBJ2-6; D not resolved. This CDR3 is 13 amino acids long. In germline, CDR1 is SNHLY, CDR2 FYNNEI. V dropped 8 bases and J dropped 4 bases, with 9 bases sitting between them. The chain's CDR3 is CASELDGANVLTF. CDR3 sequence (DNA): TGTGCCAGCGAGTTGGACGGGGCCAACGTCCTGACTTTC.

This clonotype occurred many times. The chain joins TRBV18 to TRBJ1-2; no reliable D call. V shed 4 bases and J shed 0 bases, with 9 bases lying between them. CDR1 is KGHSH, CDR2 LQKENI, per germline. This CDR3 comprises 14 residues. CDR3 in amino acids: CASSLDRANYGYTF. The CDR3 DNA reads as TGTGCCAGCTCACTAGACCGGGCTAACTATGGCTACACCTTC. The full variable domain, rest sourced from reference TRBV18 and TRBJ1-2, is NAGVMQNPRHLVRRRGQEARLRCSPMKGHSHVYWYRQLPEEGLKFMVYLQKENIIDESGMPKERFSAEFPKEGPSILRIQQVVRGDSAAYFCASSLDRANYGYTFGSGTRLTVV.

About this clonotype itself: One end of the junction does not line up with germline, which may come from a read error. The CDR3 here is CSAILSNQHQHF. The CDR3 DNA follows: TGCAGTGCTATTCTAAGCAATCAGCACCAGCATTTT. The chain combines TRBV20-1 with TRBJ1-5; D not resolved. This CDR3 has 12 amino acids. CDR1 is DFQATT, CDR2 SNEGSKA, per germline (reference sequence).